A selection of T cell receptor beta chains follows, all from one sample in a study of cytomegalovirus exposure and HLA in healthy donors. Data came from immunoSEQ multiplex PCR; TCRdb stores just in-frame clones and leaves some out. The sample yields some 150,000 clones, about 70% seen once. Sequencing was carried out using PBMCs. These TCRs come from a woman between 40 and 50 years old in good health and CMV-seronegative. Both conserved end residues are part of each CDR3. The D gene is left open where the match is weak. Part of the rows lack a size; the others show once, few, many or a class for expanded clones.

d_call clone_size j_call v_call cdr3_nt cdr3_aa
NA NA TRBJ1-2 TRBV30 TGTGCCTGGAGACTTAAGGGGGGGGCCTATGGCTACACCTTC CAWRLKGGAYGYTF
NA once TRBJ1-1 TRBV7-8 TGTGCCAGCAGCTCCAGGGGTGACACTGAAGCTTTCTTT CASSSRGDTEAFF
NA NA TRBJ1-5 TRBV11-2 TGTGCCAGCAGCTTGGACAGCAGCAATCAGCCCCAGCATTTT CASSLDSSNQPQHF
TRBD2 few TRBJ2-7 TRBV7-2 TGTGCCAGCAGCTTAGGAAGGGGCCCGGGGAGGGACGAGCAGTACTTC CASSLGRGPGRDEQYF
NA once TRBJ2-1 TRBV19 TGTGCCAGTATAGGGGCAGGTGGGAATGAGCAGTTCTTC CASIGAGGNEQFF
TRBD1 NA TRBJ1-5 TRBV19 TGTGCCAGTAGTCTCAAATCACCGGGACAGGGCGTAAATAGCAATCAGCCCCAGCATTTT CASSLKSPGQGVNSNQPQHF
NA few TRBJ2-3 TRBV10-1 TGCGCCAGCAGCGGGAACACAGATACGCAGTATTTT CASSGNTDTQYF
TRBD1 few TRBJ1-1 TRBV6-5 TGTGCCAGCAGCAAAGACAGGGGGGCATCCACTGAAGCTTTCTTT CASSKDRGASTEAFF
TRBD1 NA TRBJ2-7 TRBV27 TGTGCCAGCAGTTTGGGGACAGGGACGGGAGAGCAGTACTTC CASSLGTGTGEQYF
NA NA TRBJ2-1 TRBV9 TGTGCCAGCAGCCCCGGAGGTCTAGGAGGGAATGAGCAGTTCTTC CASSPGGLGGNEQFF
NA NA TRBJ1-1 TRBV11-2 TGTGCCAGCAGCTCCTCGTTGACTGAAGCTTTCTTT CASSSSLTEAFF
NA NA TRBJ2-7 TRBV5-5 TGTGCCAGCAGCCTGACTACCCCACTTGTCTACGAGCAGTACTTC CASSLTTPLVYEQYF
NA NA TRBJ1-1 TRBV7-2 TGTGCCAGCAGCCCCCTGTGGGGGCCGGGGAAAACTGAAGCTTTCTTT CASSPLWGPGKTEAFF
NA NA TRBJ1-1 TRBV7-6 TGTGCCAGCAGCTTAGTGGACAGCTTGAACACTGAAGCTTTCTTT CASSLVDSLNTEAFF
TRBD2 NA TRBJ2-2 TRBV9 TGTGCCAGCAGCGTAGGAGCGGGGGTTTCCACCGGGGAGCTGTTTTTT CASSVGAGVSTGELFF
TRBD1 few TRBJ1-2 TRBV25-1 TGTGCCAGCAGTGACAGGGGGCAGGTCTATGGCTACACCTTC CASSDRGQVYGYTF
TRBD1 NA TRBJ1-4 TRBV4-2 TGTGCCAGCAGCCGACAGGGTTTTAATGAAAAACTGTTTTTT CASSRQGFNEKLFF
TRBD1 NA TRBJ2-7 TRBV11-1 TGTGCCAGCAGGCCGGGACAGGGGGCCTACGAGCAGTACTTC CASRPGQGAYEQYF
TRBD1 NA TRBJ2-7 TRBV4-3 TGCGCCAGCAGCCCCACACAGGGGGCGAAATACGAGCAGTACTTC CASSPTQGAKYEQYF
NA NA TRBJ1-1 TRBV2 TGTGCCAGCAGTGAACCCTATGACACTGAAGCTTTCTTT CASSEPYDTEAFF
TRBD2 NA TRBJ2-3 TRBV6-6 TGTGCCAGCCTCCCCGGGACTAGCGGCACAGATACGCAGTATTTT CASLPGTSGTDTQYF
TRBD1 NA TRBJ1-6 TRBV27 TGTGCCAGCAGTTCCGTGACAGGGGTTAATTCACCCCTCCACTTT CASSSVTGVNSPLHF
TRBD1 few TRBJ2-7 TRBV30 TGTGCCTGGAGTCGAGACAGGGTTGTCGAGCAGTACTTC CAWSRDRVVEQYF
NA NA TRBJ1-4 TRBV4-1 TGCGCCAGCAGCCAAGGGTACGGGACAACTAATGAAAAACTGTTTTTT CASSQGYGTTNEKLFF
NA NA TRBJ1-1 TRBV5-4 TGTGCCAGCAGCTTGGAGTACATGAACACTGAAGCTTTCTTT CASSLEYMNTEAFF
TRBD2 NA TRBJ2-7 TRBV27 TGTGCCAGCAGTTTAGATAGCGGGGGGATCTACGAGCAGTACTTC CASSLDSGGIYEQYF